This TCR beta chain derives from a study of blood T cell dynamics during melanoma immunotherapy. Broader study findings: The study could not tell melanoma-specific clones from general immune activation.

The time point here: week 3, after first cycle of checkpoint inhibitor. Blood was drawn before treatment and at week 3 after checkpoint blockade. Apart from a couple of fast progressors, RECIST 1.1 response was judged 12 weeks post-infusion. In its sample, this clone was seen a few times. Its target is not known. Libraries were prepared by immunoSEQ multiplex PCR; TCRdb keeps only in-frame clonotypes and omits some of them. The repertoire has about 5,600 clones, roughly 82% of them found once; the top ten carry more than 30%. CDR1 is SNHLY, CDR2 FYNNEI, per germline. V lost 2 bases and J 4 bases, leaving 11 bases between the germline ends. The CDR3 is 15 residues long.

The genes are TRBV2 and TRBJ1-4, with D tentatively TRBD1 (6 bases). The receptor's source is a human donor with melanoma. Some clones in this sample may be carry-over from other donors' samples. The input for sequencing was blood, taken from a patient treated with checkpoint blockade. The CDR3 loop is CASSEIRGGNEKLFF. For the CDR3, the DNA is TGTGCCAGCAGTGAAATCAGGGGTGGTAATGAAAAACTGTTTTTT.